This TCR beta chain came from a study of OX40 agonist ivuxolimab in advanced cancers. At the level of the whole study: The costimulatory receptor OX40 (CD134) was targeted by ivuxolimab, a fully human IgG2 agonistic monoclonal antibody. Intravenous ivuxolimab was administered to patients every 2 weeks at six dose levels: 0.01, 0.1, 0.3, 1.5, 3 and 10 mg/kg. Among the roughly 50 dose-escalation patients, around 20 had hepatocellular carcinoma, 15 melanoma, 9 renal cell carcinoma and 9 head and neck cancer. In the dose-escalation cohort, about four fifths of patients were male, and the mean age was 60 years with a range of 23 to 79. Patients were allowed to have had prior anti-PD-1, anti-PD-L1 or anti-CTLA-4 therapy, and roughly 40% of the dose-escalation patients had been treated with checkpoint inhibitors. Partial responses were achieved by three dose-escalation patients, of whom one had hepatocellular carcinoma and two had cutaneous melanoma. The point of sequencing TCRbeta in the periphery was to test whether ivuxolimab changed TCR sequence diversity and drove clonal T-cell expansion. The paper describes the monotherapy dose-escalation part (N of about 47 patients) of the phase I trial of ivuxolimab. Paper-wide results and their limitations: At doses of 0.1 to 3.0 mg/kg, clonal expansion of both CD4+ and CD8+ blood T cells was observed from baseline to week 6. Low levels of normalized T-cell clonal expansion were also shown by some nonresponding patients. Antigen specificity was not determined for the clonally expanded peripheral T cells. Partial responders in the 0.1-3.0 mg/kg groups had among the lowest normalized peripheral clonal expansion, especially among CD8+ T cells. After ivuxolimab, more expanded clones were found on average in CD8+ T cells than in CD4+ T cells.

Compared with the rest of its sample, this clone is medium-sized (0.01 to 0.1%). Its antigen is not yet known. Within one base of it there is no much larger clone, and no base qualities were kept. For sequencing of the TCRbeta CDR3 region, genomic DNA was extracted from the sorted cells. The immunoSEQ Assay was used to sequence the TCRbeta CDR3 regions. TCRdb holds this immuneACCESS table with in-frame rearrangements only. Some clones are missing; in checked studies, unresolved V genes explain under half, and the rest has no known cause. The sample table contains approximately 28,000 clones; only one count was recorded for around 90% of them. The ten top clones hold roughly 21% of the sample. Patients with a history of autoimmune disease or receiving systemic immunosuppression were excluded from the trial. Peripheral blood for TCR sequencing was collected from all dose cohorts at baseline, on cycle 4 day 1, and on cycle 7 day 1. Samples came from an open-label, multicenter, first-in-human phase I dose-escalation trial of ivuxolimab. Adults with locally advanced or metastatic head and neck squamous cell, hepatocellular, melanoma or renal cell carcinoma were enrolled in the trial. Before TCR sequencing, CD4+ T cells and CD8+ T cells from peripheral blood were sorted into separate populations.

The input for sequencing was CD4+ or CD8+ T cells sorted from blood, taken in a trial of the OX40 agonist ivuxolimab. The source of this sequence is an adult with an advanced solid tumor such as melanoma, head and neck, liver or kidney cancer.

CDR3 region: CASSLMTTDEQYF. In nucleotides, the sequence is TGTGCCAGCAGCTTAATGACGACGGACGAGCAGTACTTC. Recombination linked TRBV7-6 to TRBJ2-7; the D gene cannot be resolved reliably. Looking up the germline V gene yields CDR1 SGHVS and CDR2 FNYEAQ. Including cysteine and phenylalanine, the CDR3 has 13 amino acids. Just CDR3 DNA is preserved here, 39 bases in frame from base 1. V is cut by 2 bases and J by 5 bases, and the space between the germline ends is 10 bases.